The rows below give T cell receptor beta chains drawn from one sample of a study of blood T cell repertoires in COVID-19. The assay was immunoSEQ multiplex PCR, and TCRdb's table has in-frame clones only and misses some. The sample contains about 210,000 clones, roughly 85% of which appear only once. Sequencing was carried out using peripheral blood. The receptors shown here come from a woman aged 40 to 55 with active or convalescent COVID-19. CDR3s include the opening cysteine and the closing phenylalanine or tryptophan. A D gene is named only where the DNA matches it firmly. Some rows mark clone size as missing; the rest say once, few, many or name a class of expanded clone.

j_call d_call v_call clone_size cdr3_aa cdr3_nt
TRBJ1-4 NA TRBV20-1 many CSASRNEKLFF TGCAGTGCTAGCCGGAATGAAAAACTGTTTTTT
TRBJ2-6 TRBD1 TRBV4-3 NA CASSPGTGTSGANVLTF TGCGCCAGCAGCCCGGGGACAGGGACCTCTGGGGCCAACGTCCTGACTTTC
TRBJ2-2 NA TRBV7-6 NA CASSLSSSNTGELFF TGTGCCAGCAGCTTATCTTCTTCGAACACCGGGGAGCTGTTTTTT
TRBJ2-5 NA TRBV7-8 NA CASSSPGHEETQYF TGTGCCAGCAGCTCTCCGGGACATGAAGAGACCCAGTACTTC
TRBJ1-2 NA TRBV5-6 NA CASSLAASREGYTF TGTGCCAGCAGCTTAGCCGCTTCACGGGAGGGCTACACCTTC
TRBJ1-3 NA TRBV27 NA CASSPSGGSGNTIYF TGTGCCAGCAGCCCAAGCGGGGGATCTGGAAACACCATATATTTT
TRBJ1-1 NA TRBV24-1 NA CATSDYRTPAEAFF TGTGCCACCAGTGATTATAGGACACCAGCCGAAGCTTTCTTT
TRBJ1-5 NA TRBV7-8 NA CASSLAQGKQPQHF TGTGCCAGCAGCTTAGCCCAGGGGAAGCAGCCCCAGCATTTT
TRBJ1-4 NA TRBV5-6 NA CASSLGVRGRGEKLFF TGTGCCAGCAGCTTGGGGGTTAGAGGGCGAGGGGAAAAACTGTTTTTT
TRBJ2-5 TRBD2 TRBV5-5 NA CASSLSIHLAGGVTVETQYF TGTGCCAGCAGCTTGTCCATACACCTAGCGGGAGGCGTAACAGTAGAGACCCAGTACTTC
TRBJ2-3 NA TRBV5-4 NA CASSVSGLSTDTQYF TGTGCCAGCAGCGTCTCAGGGCTGAGCACAGATACGCAGTATTTT
TRBJ1-1 NA TRBV7-3 NA CASSSDTMNTEAFF TGTGCCAGCAGCTCAGACACAATGAACACTGAAGCTTTCTTT
TRBJ2-2 TRBD2 TRBV7-3 once CASSLRVSGDTGELFF TGTGCCAGCAGCTTAAGGGTCAGCGGGGACACCGGGGAGCTGTTTTTT
TRBJ1-1 TRBD1 TRBV27 once CASSSDRGWFRTEAFF TGTGCCAGCAGTTCCGACAGGGGTTGGTTTCGGACTGAAGCTTTCTTT
TRBJ2-3 TRBD2 TRBV11-2 NA CASSLGAGADTQYF TGTGCCAGCAGCTTAGGAGCGGGGGCAGATACGCAGTATTTT
TRBJ1-2 TRBD1 TRBV27 NA CASSQDRANYGYTF TGTGCCAGCAGCCAAGACAGGGCTAACTATGGCTACACCTTC
TRBJ1-2 NA TRBV5-1 NA CASSDRGTTNYGYTF TGCGCCAGCAGCGACCGGGGAACCACTAACTATGGCTACACCTTC
TRBJ1-2 TRBD1 TRBV2 NA CASSPTDRAGYGYTF TGTGCCAGCAGTCCTACTGACAGGGCGGGTTATGGCTACACCTTC
TRBJ2-3 TRBD1 TRBV19 NA CASSPSGTGGRTDTQYF TGTGCCAGTAGCCCCTCCGGGACAGGGGGCAGAACAGATACGCAGTATTTT
TRBJ1-6 TRBD1 TRBV4-1 few CASSQEVTGDSPLHF TGCGCCAGCAGCCAAGAAGTTACAGGGGATTCACCCCTCCACTTT
TRBJ2-4 NA TRBV18 NA CASSMGQENIQYF TGTGCCAGCTCCATGGGACAAGAAAACATTCAGTACTTC
TRBJ2-3 TRBD2 TRBV7-2 NA CASSPQGTSGGITQYF TGTGCCAGCAGCCCTCAGGGGACTAGCGGGGGAATTACGCAGTATTTT
TRBJ1-2 TRBD1 TRBV6-4 NA CASSPSQGFGYTF TGTGCCAGCAGCCCCTCACAGGGGTTTGGCTACACCTTC
TRBJ2-2 TRBD1 TRBV24-1 NA CATSEPGQGSGELFF TGTGCCACCAGTGAACCGGGACAGGGCTCCGGGGAGCTGTTTTTT
TRBJ2-7 TRBD1 TRBV28 NA CASSSPTRPETGGLYEQYF TGTGCCAGCAGCTCACCCACCCGCCCAGAAACAGGGGGTCTCTACGAGCAGTACTTC
TRBJ2-7 NA TRBV28 few CASSFFGTPSTYEQYF TGTGCCAGCAGTTTCTTCGGTACCCCGAGCACGTACGAGCAGTACTTC
TRBJ1-6 TRBD1 TRBV18 NA CASAPGTGQNSPLHF TGTGCCAGCGCACCGGGGACAGGACAGAATTCACCCCTCCACTTT
TRBJ2-3 TRBD2 TRBV28 NA CASSLRRGSTDTQYF TGTGCCAGCAGTTTACGGCGGGGGAGCACAGATACGCAGTATTTT
TRBJ1-1 TRBD1 TRBV12-5 NA CASGFSTGPYTEAFF TGTGCTAGTGGTTTCTCGACAGGGCCTTACACTGAAGCTTTCTTT
TRBJ1-3 TRBD1 TRBV4-1 NA CASSTRTGPANTIYF TGCGCCAGCAGCACCAGGACAGGCCCGGCGAACACCATATATTTT
TRBJ2-1 NA TRBV5-1 NA CASSLEDEQFF TGCGCCAGCAGCTTAGAGGATGAGCAGTTCTTC
TRBJ2-7 NA TRBV6-5 NA CASRPYRSSYEQYF TGTGCCAGCAGACCCTACAGGTCTTCCTACGAGCAGTACTTC
TRBJ1-2 TRBD1 TRBV4-3 NA CASSQDFRGQGYGYTF TGCGCCAGCAGCCAAGATTTTAGGGGGCAGGGCTATGGCTACACCTTC
TRBJ2-6 TRBD1 TRBV6-2/TRBV6-3 NA CASSRGQGVSGANVLTF TGTGCCAGCAGCCGAGGACAGGGAGTCTCTGGGGCCAACGTCCTGACTTTC
TRBJ1-1 TRBD1 TRBV5-4 once CASSLGQGTGVRRAEAFF TGTGCCAGCAGCTTAGGACAGGGAACAGGAGTAAGGAGGGCTGAAGCTTTCTTT
TRBJ2-1 TRBD1 TRBV5-1 NA CASSPGTGFNNEQFF TGCGCCAGCAGCCCCGGGACAGGGTTTAACAATGAGCAGTTCTTC
TRBJ1-3 NA TRBV30 NA CAWRVTAGNTIYF TGTGCCTGGAGAGTGACAGCTGGAAACACCATATATTTT
TRBJ1-1 NA TRBV10-1 NA CASSDREAALPNTEAFF TGCGCCAGCAGTGACAGGGAGGCCGCCTTGCCGAACACTGAAGCTTTCTTT
TRBJ1-1 TRBD1 TRBV29-1 NA CSVGQVNTEAFF TGCAGCGTGGGACAGGTGAACACTGAAGCTTTCTTT
TRBJ2-1 TRBD1 TRBV20-1 NA CSASPPRQGDEQFF TGCAGTGCTAGTCCACCGAGACAGGGCGATGAGCAGTTCTTC
TRBJ1-2 NA TRBV20-1 few CSASWEGTYGYTF TGCAGTGCTAGTTGGGAGGGGACCTATGGCTACACCTTC
TRBJ2-5 TRBD2 TRBV10-2 NA CASSEEASGKRKETQYF TGCGCCAGCAGTGAGGAGGCTAGCGGGAAGCGCAAAGAGACCCAGTACTTC
TRBJ1-2 NA TRBV6-1 few CASSEVGGGYGYTF TGTGCCAGCAGTGAAGTTGGGGGCGGCTATGGCTACACCTTC
TRBJ1-1 NA TRBV6-5 few CASSPPQRPQPEAFF TGTGCCAGCAGCCCCCCTCAGAGGCCTCAGCCTGAAGCTTTCTTT
TRBJ1-1 NA TRBV9 NA CASSAKLNTEAFF TGTGCCAGCAGCGCCAAACTCAACACTGAAGCTTTCTTT
TRBJ2-5 NA TRBV15 NA CATSRDQVEETQYF TGTGCCACCAGCAGAGATCAGGTGGAAGAGACCCAGTACTTC
TRBJ2-3 NA TRBV5-1 NA CASSLAEWSDTDTQYF TGCGCCAGCAGCTTGGCCGAGTGGTCTGACACAGATACGCAGTATTTT
TRBJ1-5 NA TRBV28 NA CASSLSPRGGQPQHF TGTGCCAGCAGTTTATCCCCGAGAGGGGGTCAGCCCCAGCATTTT
TRBJ1-1 TRBD1 TRBV7-2 NA CASSLVKGASTEAFF TGTGCCAGCAGCTTAGTTAAGGGGGCGAGCACTGAAGCTTTCTTT
TRBJ1-2 TRBD1 TRBV2 NA CASSLPGTDYGYTF TGTGCCAGCAGTTTACCCGGGACAGACTATGGCTACACCTTC
TRBJ2-4 TRBD2 TRBV12-5 NA CASAPGGGAKNIQYF TGTGCTAGTGCCCCCGGGGGGGGTGCCAAAAACATTCAGTACTTC
TRBJ1-3 NA TRBV6-5 NA CASSYIGEWNTIYF TGTGCCAGCAGTTACATAGGGGAATGGAACACCATATATTTT
TRBJ2-3 TRBD2 TRBV18 once CASSLGLAGSTDTQYF TGTGCCAGCTCCCTCGGACTAGCGGGTAGCACAGATACGCAGTATTTT
TRBJ2-1 NA TRBV5-5 NA CASSPVGGYNEQFF TGTGCCAGCAGCCCGGTCGGCGGGTACAATGAGCAGTTCTTC
TRBJ1-1 NA TRBV9 few CASSVTLGGGTEAFF TGTGCCAGCAGCGTAACTCTCGGGGGGGGCACTGAAGCTTTCTTT